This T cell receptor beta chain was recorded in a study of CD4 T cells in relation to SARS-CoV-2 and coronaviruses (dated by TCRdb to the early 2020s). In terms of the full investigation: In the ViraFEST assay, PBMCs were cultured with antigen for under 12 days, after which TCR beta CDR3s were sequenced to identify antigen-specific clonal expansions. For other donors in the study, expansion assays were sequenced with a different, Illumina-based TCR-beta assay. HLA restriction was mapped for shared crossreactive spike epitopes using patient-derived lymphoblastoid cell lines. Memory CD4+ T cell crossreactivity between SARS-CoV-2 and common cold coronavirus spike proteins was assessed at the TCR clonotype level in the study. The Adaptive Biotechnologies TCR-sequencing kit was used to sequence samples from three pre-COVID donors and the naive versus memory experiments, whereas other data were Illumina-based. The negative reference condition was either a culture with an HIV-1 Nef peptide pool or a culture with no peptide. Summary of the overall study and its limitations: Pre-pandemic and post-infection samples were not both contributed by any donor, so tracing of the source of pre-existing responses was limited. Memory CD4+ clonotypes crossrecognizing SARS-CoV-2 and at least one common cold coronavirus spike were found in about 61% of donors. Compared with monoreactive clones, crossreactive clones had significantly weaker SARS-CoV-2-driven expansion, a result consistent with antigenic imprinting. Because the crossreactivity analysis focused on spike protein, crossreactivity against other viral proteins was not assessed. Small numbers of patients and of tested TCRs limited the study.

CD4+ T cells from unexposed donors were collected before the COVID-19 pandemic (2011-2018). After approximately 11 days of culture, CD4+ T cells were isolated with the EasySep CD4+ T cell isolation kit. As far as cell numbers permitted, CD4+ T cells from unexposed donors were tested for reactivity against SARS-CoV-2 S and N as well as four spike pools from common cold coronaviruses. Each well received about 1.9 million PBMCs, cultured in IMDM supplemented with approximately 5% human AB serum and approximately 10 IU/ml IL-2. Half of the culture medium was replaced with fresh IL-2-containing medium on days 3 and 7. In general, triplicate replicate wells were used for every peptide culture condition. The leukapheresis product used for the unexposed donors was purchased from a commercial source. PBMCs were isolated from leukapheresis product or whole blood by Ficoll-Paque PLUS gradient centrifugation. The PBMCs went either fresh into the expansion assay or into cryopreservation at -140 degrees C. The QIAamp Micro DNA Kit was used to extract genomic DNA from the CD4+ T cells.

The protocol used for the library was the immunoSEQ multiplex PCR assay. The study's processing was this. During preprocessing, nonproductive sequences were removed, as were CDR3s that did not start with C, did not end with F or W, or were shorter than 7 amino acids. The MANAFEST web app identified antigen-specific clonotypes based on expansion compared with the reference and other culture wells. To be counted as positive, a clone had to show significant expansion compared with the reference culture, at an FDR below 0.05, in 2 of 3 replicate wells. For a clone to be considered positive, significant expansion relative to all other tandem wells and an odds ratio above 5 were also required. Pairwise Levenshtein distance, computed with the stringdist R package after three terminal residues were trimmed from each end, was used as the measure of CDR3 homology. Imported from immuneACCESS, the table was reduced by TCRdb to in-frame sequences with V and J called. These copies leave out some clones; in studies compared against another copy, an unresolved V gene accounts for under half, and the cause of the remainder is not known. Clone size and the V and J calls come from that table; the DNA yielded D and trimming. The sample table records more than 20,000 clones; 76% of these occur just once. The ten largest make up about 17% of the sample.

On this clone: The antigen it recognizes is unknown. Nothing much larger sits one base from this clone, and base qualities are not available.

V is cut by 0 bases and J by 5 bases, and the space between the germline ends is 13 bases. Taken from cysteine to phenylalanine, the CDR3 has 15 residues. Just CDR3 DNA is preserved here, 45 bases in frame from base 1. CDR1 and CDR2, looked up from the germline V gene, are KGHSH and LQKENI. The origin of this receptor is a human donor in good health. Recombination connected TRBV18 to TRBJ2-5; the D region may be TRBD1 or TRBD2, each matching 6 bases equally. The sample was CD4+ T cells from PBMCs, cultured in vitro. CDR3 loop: CASSPPGGLRETQYF. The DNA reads TGTGCCAGCTCACCACCGGGGGGCCTGAGGGAGACCCAGTACTTC.